Each of the 25 T cell receptor beta chains below was sequenced from the same sample in a study of kidney transplant recipient with SARS-CoV-2 infection (dated by TCRdb to the early 2020s). The instrument given in TCRdb is Illumina MiSeq. TCRdb reworked the public reads: Q25 trimming with fastp, MiXCR clone assembly, productive beta chains retained. Rows matching on CDR3 protein sequence are summarized as one entry with the most common DNA and genes. This sample is represented by fewer than 250,000 distinct CDR3 sequences; about 30% of them were singletons. The top ten clones comprise more than 6.5% of the sample. The time point label, as the study defines it: pre-pandemic baseline sample and day 111 after first positive SARS-CoV-2 test. Sequencing was performed on a blood sample, taken at baseline and on day 111 from a kidney transplant recipient. The source of these receptors is a young adult male patient who had COVID-19 and was a kidney transplant recipient. After a transplant, the graft donor may have provided part of the T cells.

This clonotype was counted many times. J is TRBJ2-5 and V is TRBV7-8, with D perhaps given as TRBD1 or TRBD2 (5 bases each). The CDR3 has 17 amino acids. The germline V gene has CDR1 SGHVS and CDR2 FQNEAQ. The V end was cut by 6 bases, the J end by 2 bases, with 22 bases between. Here the CDR3 reads CASSNVKTDEGQETQYF. CDR3 bases: TGTGCCAGCAGTAACGTAAAGACAGACGAGGGACAAGAGACCCAGTACTTC.

Regarding this clonotype: This clone may be a read error of a much larger clone one base away. The V call is TRBV11-2, the J call TRBJ2-7; D call uncertain. CDR3 length: 13 amino acids. V lost 0 bases and J lost 3, with 6 bases in between. Germline V gene sequence: CDR1 SGHAT, CDR2 FQNNGV. CDR3 sequence (DNA): TGTGCCAGCAGCTTAGATCTGAACTACGAGCAGTACTTC. This translates into CASSLDLNYEQYF. The complete variable domain, with remaining parts taken from reference TRBV11-2 and TRBJ2-7, reads EAGVAQSPRYKIIEKRQSVAFWCNPISGHATLYWYQQILGQGPKLLIQFQNNGVVDDSQLPKDRFSAERLKGVDSTLKIQPAKLEDSAVYLCASSLDLNYEQYFGPGTRLTVT.

The table lists this clonotype with many counts. The chain has TRBV8-2 and TRBJ1-2. TRBV8-2 is described as a pseudogene. CDR3 length equals 16 residues. CDR3 region: CGSKYSDSRKTYGYTF. The CDR3 DNA sequence: TGTGGCAGTAAGTATAGTGATAGCCGAAAGACCTATGGCTACACCTTC.

This clonotype was counted ten times or more. This chain uses TRBV5-1 with TRBJ2-1; D is perhaps TRBD2 (5 bases). V was trimmed by 0 bases and J by 1 base, leaving 8 bases between them. Germline V lookup: CDR1 SGHRS, CDR2 YFSETQ. The CDR3 runs 15 residues. The CDR3 here is CASSLGRVSYNEQFF. CDR3 in DNA: TGCGCCAGCAGCTTGGGGCGGGTTTCCTACAATGAGCAGTTCTTC.

This clonotype was picked up many times. This chain joins TRBV7-3 and TRBJ2-5; D uncertain. Germline V gene sequence: CDR1 SGHTA, CDR2 FQGTGA. CDR3 size: 13 residues. V was clipped by 0 bases and J by 0 bases, with 2 bases between them. CDR3 in amino acids: CASSLTHQETQYF. Written as DNA, the CDR3 is TGTGCCAGCAGCTTAACCCACCAAGAGACCCAGTACTTC.

As to this clonotype: A read error is possible here, since a much larger clone lies one base away. The rearrangement joins TRBV6-1 to TRBJ1-5; D unresolved. Germline CDR1 MNHNS, CDR2 SASEGT. This CDR3 is built from 14 residues. In DNA, the CDR3 is TGTGCCGGCAGTGATCCCGGGGAAAATCAGCCCCAGCATTTT. Protein sequence: CAGSDPGENQPQHF.

This clonotype was seen only once. A much bigger clone sits one base away, suggesting this may be a read error. The J gene is TRBJ2-1, the V gene TRBV5-8; 7 nucleotides align to TRBD2. Germline V CDR1 and CDR2: SGHTS, YDEGEE. CDR3 length equals 15 residues. The CDR3 DNA is TGTGCCAGCAGCGCTCGGGAGGTACCCTACAATGGGCAGTTCTTC. Its translation is CASSAREVPYNGQFF.

This clonotype was seen once. A much larger clonotype is one base distant, so this may be a read error. The CDR3 coding sequence is TGCAGCGCCGGGGGGGCGGAGAACACTGAAGCTTTCTTT. As protein: CSAGGAENTEAFF. The J gene is TRBJ1-1, the V gene TRBV29-1; D is possibly TRBD1 (6 bases). The CDR3 is 13 amino acids. Germline-derived CDR1 and CDR2 are SQVTM and ANQGSEA. V was pared by 7 bases and J by 1 base, with 13 bases between. The entire variable domain, with the rest obtained from reference TRBV29-1 and TRBJ1-1, is as follows: SAVISQKPSRDICQRGTSLTIQCQVDSQVTMMFWYRQQPGQSLTLIATANQGSEATYESGFVIDKFPISRPNLTFSTLTVSNMSPEDSSIYLCSAGGAENTEAFFGQGTRLTVV.

Details on this clonotype: This may stem from a read error, because a much larger clone lies one nucleotide away. The V call is TRBV19, the J call TRBJ1-5; 9 bases align to TRBD1. The CDR3 consists of 12 residues. The germline V gene has CDR1 LNHDA and CDR2 SQIVND (reference sequence). Germline trimming cut 9 bases from V and 9 bases from J; bases unmatched to any gene: 6. The CDR3 loop is CASRTGDPPQHF. In DNA form, the CDR3 reads TGTGCCAGCCGGACAGGGGATCCGCCCCAGCATTTT.

This clonotype was counted many times. The chain carries TRBV8-2 and TRBJ1-2. TRBV8-2 is marked as a pseudogene. The CDR3 consists of 16 residues. The CDR3: CGSGTCDSRKTYGYTF. The CDR3 DNA is TGTGGCAGTGGCACTTGTGATAGCCGAAAGACCTATGGCTACACCTTC.

This clonotype was observed at least ten times. This chain links TRBV5-6 with TRBJ1-2; no reliable D call. The CDR3 spans 16 residues. The germline CDR1 and CDR2 sequences are SGHDT and YYEEEE. V was trimmed by 7 bases and J by 4 bases, leaving 23 bases between them. CDR3 nucleotides: TGTGCCAGCGATCGAAACAATAGTCGAAAGACCTATGGCTACACCTTC. Its translation is CASDRNNSRKTYGYTF.

The chain is built from TRBV10-2 and TRBJ1-2; D is undetermined. CDR1 and CDR2 from the germline V gene are WSHSY and SAAADI. Trimming left V 5 bases short and J 4 bases short, with 23 bases between. This CDR3 region has 17 residues. The CDR3 loop reads CASSFRSTSRKTYGYTF. Here the CDR3 DNA reads TGCGCCAGCAGTTTCAGGAGCACTTCTAGAAAGACCTATGGCTACACCTTC.

Note on this clonotype: A single base separates this from a much larger clone, so it may be a read error. The CDR3 bases are TGTGCCAGCAGAAGACAGGGGACGATGAACACTGAAGCTTTCTTT. Translated: CASRRQGTMNTEAFF. This chain links TRBV7-8 with TRBJ1-1; 8 bases agree with TRBD1. Losses at the gene ends were 6 bases for V and 0 bases for J; bases not matched to a gene: 6. The V gene's germline CDR1 is SGHVS and CDR2 FQNEAQ. The CDR3 sequence is 15 residues long. The full variable domain, rest sourced from reference TRBV7-8 and TRBJ1-1, is GAGVSQSPRYKVAKRGQDVALRCDPISGHVSLFWYQQALGQGPEFLTYFQNEAQLDKSGLPSDRFFAERPEGSVSTLKIQRTQQEDSAVYLCASRRQGTMNTEAFFGQGTRLTVV.

This clonotype was picked up many times. This rearrangement joins TRBV10-2 to TRBJ1-3; D is uncertain. The CDR3 length is 15 residues. The V and J ends lost 4 bases and 0 bases respectively, with 10 bases between them. The germline CDR1 and CDR2 sequences are WSHSY and SAAADI. CDR3 sequence: CASSVGPPSGNTIYF. The CDR3 DNA reads TGCGCCAGCAGTGTGGGTCCTCCCTCTGGAAACACCATATATTTT.

Regarding this clonotype: It may be a read error: a sequence one base away is much more abundant. The chain uses TRBV10-1 and TRBJ2-7; tentatively, D is TRBD1 (6 bases). Trimming pared 4 bases from V and 0 bases from J, leaving 10 bases between. Germline CDR1 WNHNN, CDR2 SYGVQD (reference sequence). This CDR3 is 14 amino acids long. As DNA, the CDR3 is TGCGCCAGCAGTGCGAGGACAGACTCCTACGAGCAGTACTTC. The encoded protein is CASSARTDSYEQYF.

This clonotype was detected only a few times. The V and J genes are TRBV7-3 and TRBJ2-3; D gene uncertain. The CDR3 has 17 amino acids. The V end lost 0 bases, the J end lost 1 base, and 14 bases lay between the germline ends. Looked up from germline, CDR1 is SGHTA and CDR2 is FQGTGA. The DNA for the CDR3 is TGTGCCAGCAGCTTAACGCTCTTGACAAGAGGCACAGATACGCAGTATTTT. This sequence encodes CASSLTLLTRGTDTQYF.

About this clonotype itself: A much larger clone differs from this one at a single base, so this may be a read error. The chain has TRBV7-3 and TRBJ2-3; possible D gene TRBD2, 6 bases. CDR1 is SGHTA and CDR2 is FQGTGA in the germline V gene. The CDR3 is 13 amino acids. CDR3 sequence: CASAGRVTGTQYF. CDR3 bases: TGTGCCAGCGCGGGACGCGTAACAGGTACGCAGTATTTT.

On this clonotype: A read error may be the cause here, since a much bigger clone is one base away. The chain combines TRBV6-1 with TRBJ1-2; the D is unclear. CDR1 MNHNS and CDR2 SASEGT come from the germline V gene. Between the trimmed V and J ends, which lost 3 bases and 4 bases, there was a span of 21 bases. This CDR3 has 17 amino acids. DNA of the CDR3: TGTGCCAGCAGTGATAAGGCCTCTATGCGAAAGACCTATGGCTACACCTTC. Translating gives CASSDKASMRKTYGYTF.

In its sample, this clonotype was seen many times. CDR3 region: CASSIPRGYGYTF. In DNA, the CDR3 is TGTGCCAGTAGTATACCCAGGGGCTATGGCTACACCTTC. V is TRBV19 and J is TRBJ1-2; the D gene is possibly TRBD1 (6 bases). V lost 2 bases and J lost 4, with 8 bases in between. The CDR3 covers 13 residues. Germline lookup yields CDR1 LNHDA and CDR2 SQIVND (reference sequence).

As regards this clonotype: A read error is possible here, since a much larger clone lies one base away. The rearrangement uses TRBV28 and TRBJ1-2; D not resolved. Germline CDR1 is MDHEN and CDR2 is SYDVKM. Trimming removed 8 bases at V and 4 bases at J, with 17 bases between. The CDR3 covers 14 residues. The CDR3 sequence is CASGADSPGYGYTF. CDR3 coding DNA: TGTGCCAGCGGTGCCGACTCCCCGGGCTATGGCTACACCTTC.

This clonotype has ten or more counts. The chain uses TRBV7-8 and TRBJ1-2; D gene unclear. In germline, CDR1 is SGHVS, CDR2 FQNEAQ. Trimming removed 5 bases from V and 4 bases from J, with 23 bases in between. The CDR3 length is 17 residues. Written as DNA, the CDR3 is TGTGCCAGCAGCCAACGGAAGTTTACCCGAAAGACCTATGGCTACACCTTC. Amino acids: CASSQRKFTRKTYGYTF.

This clonotype was seen only a few times. The CDR3 protein is CASSLAGGPNSGETQYF. CDR3 DNA: TGCGCCAGCAGCTTGGCCGGGGGGCCGAACTCCGGAGAGACCCAGTACTTC. This chain uses TRBV5-1 with TRBJ2-5; D might be TRBD2 (7 bases). The CDR3 has 17 amino acids. Germline CDR1 SGHRS, CDR2 YFSETQ. V was cut by 0 bases and J by 4 bases, with 19 bases left in between.

In its sample, this clonotype was seen many times. The chain employs TRBV5-6 and TRBJ2-7, with 10 bases matching TRBD2. The length of the CDR3 is 16 residues. V trimming: 2 bases; J trimming: 3 bases; junction bases outside the gene matches: 8. Germline-derived CDR1 and CDR2 are SGHDT and YYEEEE. The CDR3 here is CASSFARGLAHYEQYF. The DNA of the CDR3 is TGTGCCAGCAGCTTCGCCAGGGGACTAGCGCACTACGAGCAGTACTTC.

On this clonotype: This sequence may be a read error, since a much larger clone differs from it by one base. The V gene is TRBV4-3, the J gene TRBJ2-5; TRBD2 is a possible D gene (5 bases). Near its end, the DNA agrees better with TRBJ2-7, so the J call may be wrong. The germline V gene encodes CDR1 LGHNA and CDR2 YSLEER. The CDR3 spans 17 residues. As DNA, the CDR3 is TGCGCCAACAGCCAAGATGGGCGAGCGGCCGCTTCCTACGAGCAGTACTTC. Protein product: CANSQDGRAAASYEQYF.

This clonotype was seen repeatedly, ten times or more. V is TRBV16 and J is TRBJ1-5; D might be TRBD1 (5 bases). The CDR3 contains 15 residues. Trimming took 5 bases from V and 1 from J, leaving 12 bases between them. Looked up from germline, CDR1 is KGHSY and CDR2 is FQNENV. The CDR3 coding sequence is TGTGCCAGCAGCGTGGGGGAGGGAAGCAATCAGCCCCAGCATTTT. Protein sequence: CASSVGEGSNQPQHF. Using reference TRBV16 and TRBJ1-5 for the parts outside the CDR3, the full variable domain is GEEVAQTPKHLVRGEGQKAKLYCAPIKGHSYVFWYQQVLKNEFKFLISFQNENVFDETGMPKERFSAKCLPNSPCSLEIQATKLEDSAVYFCASSVGEGSNQPQHFGDGTRLSIL.